A selection of T cell receptor beta chains follows, all from one sample in a study of blood T cells in healthy people across ages. Via MiXCR, TCRdb re-called the 5' RACE reads, giving one row per CDR3 protein. The sample consists of 800,000 to 950,000 distinct CDR3 sequences, roughly 52% of them appearing once. The specimen was blood. The receptor set was obtained from a man aged 25-45 years in good health. The CDR3 runs from the conserved cysteine through the conserved F or W. Fields, in order: D gene, J gene, clone size, V gene, CDR3 protein, CDR3 DNA. The D gene is left open where the match is weak. Clone size is given for some rows only: seen once, a few or many times, or a class if the clone is expanded.

d_gene: TRBD2
j_gene: TRBJ2-7
abundance: once
v_gene: TRBV10-3
CDR3aa: CAISESPAGGYNEQYF
CDR3nt: TGTGCCATCAGTGAGTCCCCAGCGGGGGGTTACAATGAGCAGTACTTC

d_gene: -
j_gene: TRBJ2-7
abundance: -
v_gene: TRBV6-2/TRBV6-3
CDR3aa: CASILGRGETYEQYF
CDR3nt: TGTGCCAGCATCCTCGGGCGAGGGGAGACCTACGAGCAGTACTTC

d_gene: -
j_gene: TRBJ2-1
abundance: once
v_gene: TRBV6-2/TRBV6-3
CDR3aa: CASSWGGAPYDEQFF
CDR3nt: TGTGCCAGCAGTTGGGGCGGGGCCCCCTACGATGAGCAGTTCTTC

d_gene: TRBD1
j_gene: TRBJ2-2
abundance: -
v_gene: TRBV5-6
CDR3aa: CASSLGGTGNTGELFF
CDR3nt: TGTGCCAGCAGCTTGGGTGGGACAGGGAACACCGGGGAGCTGTTTTTT

d_gene: -
j_gene: TRBJ1-5
abundance: few
v_gene: TRBV27
CDR3aa: CASSPRRTDISNQPQHF
CDR3nt: TGTGCCAGCAGTCCCCGTCGGACAGACATTAGCAATCAGCCCCAGCATTTT

d_gene: TRBD1
j_gene: TRBJ2-5
abundance: once
v_gene: TRBV29-1
CDR3aa: CSLSTGVETQYF
CDR3nt: TGCAGCCTCTCTACAGGGGTAGAGACCCAGTACTTC

d_gene: -
j_gene: TRBJ1-2
abundance: few
v_gene: TRBV12-3/TRBV12-4
CDR3aa: CASSPSIRSDRGYTF
CDR3nt: TGTGCCAGCAGTCCGAGTATAAGATCCGACCGGGGCTACACCTTC

d_gene: -
j_gene: TRBJ2-2
abundance: -
v_gene: TRBV29-1
CDR3aa: CSVALPPNTGELFF
CDR3nt: TGCAGCGTGGCTCTGCCACCAAACACCGGGGAGCTGTTTTTT

d_gene: -
j_gene: TRBJ1-4
abundance: -
v_gene: TRBV2
CDR3aa: CASSQSEGGSEKLFF
CDR3nt: TGTGCCAGCAGTCAATCGGAAGGGGGAAGTGAAAAACTGTTTTTT

d_gene: -
j_gene: TRBJ2-2
abundance: -
v_gene: TRBV24-1
CDR3aa: CATTTGNTGELFF
CDR3nt: TGTGCCACCACCACAGGGAACACCGGGGAGCTGTTTTTT

d_gene: -
j_gene: TRBJ2-5
abundance: -
v_gene: TRBV7-9
CDR3aa: CASSQTGIGAQETQYF
CDR3nt: TGTGCCAGCAGCCAAACGGGGATCGGTGCGCAAGAGACCCAGTACTTC

d_gene: -
j_gene: TRBJ2-5
abundance: few
v_gene: TRBV29-1
CDR3aa: CSVAGQIQETQYF
CDR3nt: TGCAGCGTTGCAGGACAGATCCAAGAGACCCAGTACTTC

d_gene: -
j_gene: TRBJ2-7
abundance: -
v_gene: TRBV3-1
CDR3aa: CASSQESAGLTYEQYF
CDR3nt: TGTGCCAGCAGCCAAGAGTCGGCAGGGCTAACCTACGAGCAGTACTTC

d_gene: TRBD1
j_gene: TRBJ2-1
abundance: -
v_gene: TRBV30
CDR3aa: CAWRTPGQGKGNEQFF
CDR3nt: TGTGCCTGGAGGACCCCGGGACAGGGGAAGGGCAATGAGCAGTTCTTC

d_gene: -
j_gene: TRBJ1-5
abundance: few
v_gene: TRBV7-8
CDR3aa: CASSLNLANQPQHF
CDR3nt: TGTGCCAGCAGCTTAAATCTTGCGAATCAGCCCCAGCATTTT

d_gene: -
j_gene: TRBJ1-1
abundance: -
v_gene: TRBV29-1
CDR3aa: CSVESGGRPEAFF
CDR3nt: TGCAGCGTTGAGTCGGGCGGTCGGCCTGAAGCTTTCTTT

d_gene: -
j_gene: TRBJ2-7
abundance: few
v_gene: TRBV6-2/TRBV6-3
CDR3aa: CASSYDGNYEQYF
CDR3nt: TGTGCCAGCAGTTACGACGGTAACTACGAGCAGTACTTC

d_gene: TRBD2
j_gene: TRBJ2-1
abundance: few
v_gene: TRBV5-1
CDR3aa: CASGRLAGGNNEQFF
CDR3nt: TGCGCCAGCGGGCGACTAGCGGGGGGGAACAATGAGCAGTTCTTC

d_gene: -
j_gene: TRBJ2-4
abundance: few
v_gene: TRBV12-3/TRBV12-4
CDR3aa: CASSFGTSAKNIQYF
CDR3nt: TGTGCCAGCAGTTTTGGGACTTCAGCCAAAAACATTCAGTACTTC

d_gene: TRBD2
j_gene: TRBJ2-1
abundance: few
v_gene: TRBV11-1
CDR3aa: CASSLVVTSGGSSYNEQFF
CDR3nt: TGTGCCAGCAGCTTAGTGGTGACTAGCGGGGGGTCATCCTACAATGAGCAGTTCTTC

d_gene: TRBD2
j_gene: TRBJ2-7
abundance: -
v_gene: TRBV15
CDR3aa: CATGSGGLTYEQYF
CDR3nt: TGTGCCACCGGAAGCGGGGGGCTGACCTACGAGCAGTACTTC

d_gene: TRBD1
j_gene: TRBJ1-2
abundance: few
v_gene: TRBV6-5
CDR3aa: CASSYTRTGGANYGYTF
CDR3nt: TGTGCCAGCAGTTACACTAGGACAGGGGGCGCGAACTATGGCTACACCTTC

d_gene: -
j_gene: TRBJ1-4
abundance: few
v_gene: TRBV29-1
CDR3aa: CSVLTRNNEKLFF
CDR3nt: TGCAGCGTTCTGACAAGGAATAATGAAAAACTGTTTTTT

d_gene: TRBD1
j_gene: TRBJ2-2
abundance: -
v_gene: TRBV13
CDR3aa: CASRGQGIGTGELFF
CDR3nt: TGTGCCAGCAGAGGACAGGGAATCGGCACCGGGGAGCTGTTTTTT

d_gene: TRBD1
j_gene: TRBJ1-1
abundance: many
v_gene: TRBV2
CDR3aa: CATRKTGQGSTEAFF
CDR3nt: TGTGCCACCCGAAAAACAGGACAGGGCAGTACTGAAGCTTTCTTT

d_gene: -
j_gene: TRBJ2-3
abundance: -
v_gene: TRBV24-1
CDR3aa: CATSDGWESTDTQYF
CDR3nt: TGTGCCACCAGTGATGGATGGGAAAGCACAGATACGCAGTATTTT

d_gene: TRBD1
j_gene: TRBJ1-5
abundance: -
v_gene: TRBV27
CDR3aa: CASSLWGTGGEQPQHF
CDR3nt: TGTGCCAGCAGTTTATGGGGGACAGGGGGCGAGCAGCCCCAGCATTTT

d_gene: TRBD1
j_gene: TRBJ2-4
abundance: few
v_gene: TRBV7-2
CDR3aa: CASSSTGARAKNIQYF
CDR3nt: TGTGCCAGCAGCTCCACAGGGGCTAGAGCCAAAAACATTCAGTACTTC

d_gene: -
j_gene: TRBJ2-3
abundance: few
v_gene: TRBV29-1
CDR3aa: CSVDLLAAPTDTQYF
CDR3nt: TGCAGCGTTGATCTATTGGCGGCGCCCACAGATACGCAGTATTTT

d_gene: -
j_gene: TRBJ1-5
abundance: -
v_gene: TRBV29-1
CDR3aa: CSVGDDEQPQHF
CDR3nt: TGCAGCGTTGGAGACGACGAACAGCCCCAGCATTTT

d_gene: -
j_gene: TRBJ1-4
abundance: few
v_gene: TRBV12-3/TRBV12-4
CDR3aa: CASSTGPQGEKLFF
CDR3nt: TGTGCCAGCAGCACCGGGCCTCAGGGCGAAAAACTGTTTTTT

d_gene: -
j_gene: TRBJ2-3
abundance: -
v_gene: TRBV21-1
CDR3aa: CASSTTSWIGDTDTQYF
CDR3nt: TGTGCCAGCAGCACCACCTCCTGGATAGGGGACACAGATACGCAGTATTTT

d_gene: -
j_gene: TRBJ2-5
abundance: once
v_gene: TRBV4-2
CDR3aa: CASSQAAQLGRPQYF
CDR3nt: TGTGCCAGCAGCCAAGCCGCCCAGCTAGGCCGCCCCCAGTACTTC

d_gene: TRBD2
j_gene: TRBJ2-7
abundance: -
v_gene: TRBV6-2/TRBV6-3
CDR3aa: CASSNLAGLTYEQYF
CDR3nt: TGTGCCAGCAGTAACCTAGCGGGCCTTACCTACGAGCAGTACTTC

d_gene: TRBD2
j_gene: TRBJ2-1
abundance: -
v_gene: TRBV7-2
CDR3aa: CASPREVMDNEQFF
CDR3nt: TGTGCCAGCCCACGGGAGGTAATGGACAATGAGCAGTTCTTC

d_gene: -
j_gene: TRBJ2-7
abundance: -
v_gene: TRBV7-9
CDR3aa: CASSYTGGTSEQYF
CDR3nt: TGTGCCAGCAGTTACACGGGGGGCACGTCCGAGCAGTACTTC

d_gene: TRBD1
j_gene: TRBJ1-4
abundance: -
v_gene: TRBV28
CDR3aa: CASRNRRTGPEKLFF
CDR3nt: TGTGCCAGCAGAAATCGCCGGACAGGTCCTGAAAAACTGTTTTTT

d_gene: -
j_gene: TRBJ1-1
abundance: few
v_gene: TRBV18
CDR3aa: CASSGLESVTEAFF
CDR3nt: TGTGCCAGCTCCGGTCTAGAAAGCGTCACTGAAGCTTTCTTT

d_gene: -
j_gene: TRBJ2-6
abundance: -
v_gene: TRBV28
CDR3aa: CASSLWGDSGANVLTF
CDR3nt: TGTGCCAGCAGTTTATGGGGGGACTCTGGGGCCAACGTCCTGACTTTC

d_gene: TRBD2
j_gene: TRBJ2-1
abundance: -
v_gene: TRBV12-3/TRBV12-4
CDR3aa: CASSLSVTSLGDEQFF
CDR3nt: TGTGCCAGCAGTTTAAGTGTGACTAGCCTTGGCGATGAGCAGTTCTTC

d_gene: -
j_gene: TRBJ2-5
abundance: -
v_gene: TRBV10-3
CDR3aa: CAISESLGVRQETQYF
CDR3nt: TGTGCCATCAGTGAGTCGCTGGGCGTTCGCCAAGAGACCCAGTACTTC

d_gene: -
j_gene: TRBJ1-1
abundance: few
v_gene: TRBV5-1
CDR3aa: CASSSKNRATSLNTEAFF
CDR3nt: TGCGCCAGCAGCTCCAAAAACAGGGCTACGAGCTTGAACACTGAAGCTTTCTTT

d_gene: -
j_gene: TRBJ1-5
abundance: -
v_gene: TRBV3-1
CDR3aa: CASSQSSVVWVNQPQHF
CDR3nt: TGTGCCAGCAGCCAATCGTCTGTGGTGTGGGTTAATCAGCCCCAGCATTTT

d_gene: -
j_gene: TRBJ2-7
abundance: -
v_gene: TRBV21-1
CDR3aa: CASSRPLGDGAYEQYF
CDR3nt: TGTGCCAGCAGCAGACCGTTAGGGGACGGGGCCTACGAGCAGTACTTC

d_gene: -
j_gene: TRBJ2-1
abundance: -
v_gene: TRBV25-1
CDR3aa: CASSEMWSEQFF
CDR3nt: TGTGCCAGCAGTGAAATGTGGAGTGAGCAGTTCTTC

d_gene: -
j_gene: TRBJ1-1
abundance: -
v_gene: TRBV4-2
CDR3aa: CASSHNLKDTEAFF
CDR3nt: TGTGCCAGCAGCCACAACTTAAAGGATACTGAAGCTTTCTTT

d_gene: TRBD1
j_gene: TRBJ2-1
abundance: few
v_gene: TRBV7-9
CDR3aa: CASSLTGAEQFF
CDR3nt: TGTGCCAGCAGCTTAACAGGGGCCGAGCAGTTCTTC

d_gene: -
j_gene: TRBJ2-1
abundance: -
v_gene: TRBV12-3/TRBV12-4
CDR3aa: CASKQGNSYEQFF
CDR3nt: TGTGCCAGCAAGCAGGGGAATTCCTACGAGCAGTTCTTC

d_gene: -
j_gene: TRBJ1-2
abundance: many
v_gene: TRBV7-2
CDR3aa: CASSSDLGRPNGYTF
CDR3nt: TGTGCCAGCAGCTCCGACCTTGGCAGACCAAACGGCTACACCTTC

d_gene: -
j_gene: TRBJ2-1
abundance: -
v_gene: TRBV7-2
CDR3aa: CASSLSGIERNEQFF
CDR3nt: TGTGCCAGCAGCCTAAGTGGCATAGAGCGGAATGAGCAGTTCTTC

d_gene: -
j_gene: TRBJ1-1
abundance: -
v_gene: TRBV20-1
CDR3aa: CSARQTMNTEAFF
CDR3nt: TGCAGTGCTAGGCAGACCATGAACACTGAAGCTTTCTTT

d_gene: TRBD1
j_gene: TRBJ2-3
abundance: few
v_gene: TRBV24-1
CDR3aa: CATSRDRGGDTQYF
CDR3nt: TGTGCCACCAGTCGCGACAGGGGCGGAGATACGCAGTATTTT

d_gene: TRBD2
j_gene: TRBJ2-1
abundance: -
v_gene: TRBV12-3/TRBV12-4
CDR3aa: CASSLFGGSQETQFF
CDR3nt: TGTGCCAGCAGTTTATTCGGCGGGAGCCAAGAGACCCAGTTCTTC

d_gene: TRBD1
j_gene: TRBJ2-7
abundance: -
v_gene: TRBV10-3
CDR3aa: CVITTGFGDEQYF
CDR3nt: TGTGTCATTACGACAGGGTTCGGCGACGAGCAGTACTTC

d_gene: -
j_gene: TRBJ2-4
abundance: -
v_gene: TRBV28
CDR3aa: CASRTGRDIQYF
CDR3nt: TGTGCCAGCAGGACAGGGAGGGACATTCAGTACTTC